This entry describes one TCR beta chain. Its antigen remains unknown. This CDR3 is 15 amino acids long. The V segment lost 8 bases and the J segment 6 bases; nucleotides outside the gene matches: 15. Germline lookup yields CDR1 SGHAT and CDR2 FQNNGV. TCRbeta libraries were built with three rounds of nested PCR, modified from ARM-PCR. TCRdb called the multiplex PCR reads again in MiXCR, with one record for every CDR3 protein. The sample has approximately 66,000 distinct CDR3 sequences; more than 55% are singletons. The template was RNA from unsorted bulk tissue. More than 3 cm separated this lung sample from the edge of the tumor. The sample originates from a study of tumor and adjacent non-tumor tissue in lung cancer. The overall study: Each sample yielded around 4 million productive TCRbeta reads on average. Findings of the study overall: Top 100 clones took a larger repertoire share in normal lung. Higher tumor TCR diversity was associated with shorter survival. Compared with tumor, normal lung showed significantly lower TCR diversity.

The chain recombines TRBV11-2 with TRBJ2-7; 8 nucleotides align to TRBD2. This TCR came from a man aged 70 or older with non-small cell lung cancer. Sequenced: distant non-tumor lung tissue. Here the CDR3 DNA reads TGTGCCAGCGGTACTCTCAGCGGGGGCCTCTCCGAGCAGTACTTC. This sequence encodes CASGTLSGGLSEQYF.